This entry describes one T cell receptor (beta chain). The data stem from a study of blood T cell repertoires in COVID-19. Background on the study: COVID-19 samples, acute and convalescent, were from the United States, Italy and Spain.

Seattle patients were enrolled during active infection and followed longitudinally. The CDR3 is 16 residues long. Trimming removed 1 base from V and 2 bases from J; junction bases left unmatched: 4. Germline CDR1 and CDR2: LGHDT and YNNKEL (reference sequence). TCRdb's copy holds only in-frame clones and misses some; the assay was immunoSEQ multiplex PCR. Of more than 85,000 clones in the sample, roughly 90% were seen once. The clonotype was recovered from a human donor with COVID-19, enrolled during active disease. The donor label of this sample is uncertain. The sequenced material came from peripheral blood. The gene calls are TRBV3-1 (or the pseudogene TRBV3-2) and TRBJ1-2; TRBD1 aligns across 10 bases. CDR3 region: CASSQVGQGYNYGYTF. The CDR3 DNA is TGTGCCAGCAGCCAAGTGGGACAGGGGTACAACTATGGCTACACCTTC.